Presented here are 20 T cell receptor beta chains from one specimen sequenced in a study of graft-versus-host responses after intestinal transplantation. Plating combined around 200,000 CFSE-labeled responder cells with around 200,000 irradiated, violet-dye-labeled stimulator cells. Sequencing used immunoSEQ multiplex PCR; TCRdb keeps in-frame clones, though not all of them. The data show roughly 20,000 clones, 44% seen once. Here the sequenced sample was alloreactive CD8+ T cells from a mixed lymphocyte reaction culture, taken before transplantation. Noted subset: CFSE-low proliferating T cells sorted from approximately 6-day pre-transplant mixed lymphocyte reaction (GvH or HvG direction). The origin of the receptors is a human patient who was an organ donor for intestinal transplantation.

This clone was seen more than once but under ten times. The chain employs TRBV19 and TRBJ2-2; 8 bases line up with TRBD1. Germline V gene data show CDR1 as LNHDA and CDR2 as SQIVND (reference sequence). The J segment lost 6 bases and the V segment lost 3 bases, leaving 3 bases of the junction unmatched. CDR3 size: 14 residues. The CDR3 reads CASSIMTGAGELFF. Here the CDR3 DNA reads TGTGCCAGTAGTATTATGACAGGGGCCGGGGAGCTGTTTTTT.

This clone was observed a handful of times. J is TRBJ1-1 and V is TRBV4-1; the D gene is possibly TRBD1 (5 bases). Germline-derived CDR1 and CDR2 are MGHRA and YSYEKL. CDR3 length equals 16 residues. V gave up 4 bases and J gave up 1 base, with 16 bases separating them. The CDR3 DNA follows: TGCGCCAGCAGCCCCTCGCCGGGGGAGGCGAACACTGAAGCTTTCTTT. Protein: CASSPSPGEANTEAFF.

The chain has TRBV7-9 and TRBJ2-1; no reliable D call. With 5 bases removed from V and 9 bases from J, the gap between germline ends came to 8 bases. Germline V gene lookup returns CDR1 SEHNR and CDR2 FQNEAQ (reference sequence). The CDR3 sequence is 11 residues long. The CDR3, as DNA: TGTGCCAGCAGCCCCTATATTGAGCAGTTCTTC. It yields the protein CASSPYIEQFF.

The chain recombines TRBV19 with TRBJ1-5, with D tentatively TRBD1 (6 bases). Germline CDR1 is LNHDA and CDR2 is SQIVND (reference sequence). With 9 bases removed from V and 5 bases from J, the gap between germline ends came to 23 bases. The CDR3 loop spans 16 amino acids. The CDR3 bases are TGTGCCAGCAACTCTCCAGGGGACATAAGGTATCAGCCCCAGCATTTT. As protein: CASNSPGDIRYQPQHF. The entire variable domain, with the rest obtained from reference TRBV19 and TRBJ1-5, is as follows: DGGITQSPKYLFRKEGQNVTLSCEQNLNHDAMYWYRQDPGQGLRLIYYSQIVNDFQKGDIAEGYSVSREKKESFPLTVTSAQKNPTAFYLCASNSPGDIRYQPQHFGDGTRLSIL.

The chain employs TRBV27 and TRBJ2-7; 8 bases agree with TRBD1. Germline values: CDR1 MNHEY, CDR2 SMNVEV (reference sequence). Germline trimming cut 10 bases from V and 1 base from J; bases unmatched to any gene: 9. The CDR3 is 14 amino acids. The CDR3 region has the DNA TGTGCCAATCCTAGGACAGGGTGTTCCTACGAGCAGTACTTC. Its protein is CANPRTGCSYEQYF.

J is TRBJ2-2 and V is TRBV7-3; TRBD2 is a possible D gene (6 bases). Trimming stripped 5 bases from V and 3 bases from J, with 16 bases between. The germline gives CDR1 SGHTA, CDR2 FQGTGA. There are 16 residues in the CDR3. CDR3 sequence reads: CASSQSGTPDTGELFF. CDR3 DNA sequence: TGTGCCAGCAGCCAATCCGGGACTCCCGACACCGGGGAGCTGTTTTTT.

V usage is TRBV6-1 and J usage is TRBJ2-3; possible D gene TRBD2, 5 bases. Trimming cost V 1 base and J 2 bases, with 10 bases left between them. The length of the CDR3 is 15 residues. CDR1 and CDR2 (germline): MNHNS, SASEGT. The CDR3 coding sequence is TGTGCCAGCAGTGAAGATGGACTCCCCACAGATACGCAGTATTTT. Protein product: CASSEDGLPTDTQYF.

The V and J genes are TRBV11-3 and TRBJ2-3; D perhaps matches TRBD2 (6 bases). Trimming took 0 bases from V and 5 from J, leaving 9 bases between them. CDR1 and CDR2 from the germline V gene are SGHNT and YENEEA. The CDR3 has 14 residues. CDR3 amino acids: CASSLDTGGDTQYF. The DNA for the CDR3 is TGTGCCAGCAGCTTAGACACCGGGGGAGATACGCAGTATTTT.

By share, this clone ranks as medium-sized. Mismatch with germline at one junction end may stem from a read error. The CDR3 is CASSLAGTASHEQYF. The CDR3 nucleotides read TGTGCCAGCAGCTTAGCTGGGACAGCCTCCCACGAGCAGTACTTC. The chain carries TRBV11-2 and TRBJ2-7; TRBD1 aligns across 7 bases. CDR1 and CDR2 from the germline V gene are SGHAT and FQNNGV. The CDR3 length is 15 residues.

The chain has TRBV7-6 and TRBJ2-3, with a weak D call TRBD1 (6 bases). The CDR3 is made up of 14 amino acids. The germline CDR1 and CDR2 sequences are SGHVS and FNYEAQ. Trimming pared 5 bases from V and 2 bases from J, leaving 11 bases between. The CDR3 reads CASSLSGDTDTQYF. DNA for the CDR3: TGTGCCAGCAGCCTGTCAGGGGACACAGATACGCAGTATTTT. Together with reference TRBV7-6 and TRBJ2-3, the CDR3 gives the full variable domain: GAGVSQSPRYKVTKRGQDVALRCDPISGHVSLYWYRQALGQGPEFLTYFNYEAQQDKSGLPNDRFSAERPEGSISTLTIQRTEQRDSAMYRCASSLSGDTDTQYFGPGTRLTVL.

V is TRBV9 and J is TRBJ2-3; D not certain. This CDR3 is 13 amino acids long. V lost 0 bases, J lost 4 bases, and 6 bases lay in between. CDR1 SGDLS and CDR2 YYNGEE come from the germline V gene. This chain's CDR3 is CASSVGEPDTQYF. DNA for the CDR3: TGTGCCAGCAGCGTAGGCGAACCAGATACGCAGTATTTT. Looking up the rest from reference TRBV9 and TRBJ2-3 gives the full variable domain: DSGVTQTPKHLITATGQRVTLRCSPRSGDLSVYWYQQSLDQGLQFLIQYYNGEERAKGNILERFSAQQFPDLHSELNLSSLELGDSALYFCASSVGEPDTQYFGPGTRLTVL.

The chain joins TRBV7-9 to TRBJ2-3; D gene ambiguous. Germline lookup yields CDR1 SEHNR and CDR2 FQNEAQ (reference sequence). The CDR3 has 13 amino acids. Trimming pared 0 bases from V and 3 bases from J, leaving 4 bases between. Written as DNA, the CDR3 is TGTGCCAGCAGCTTAGCAAGAACAGATACGCAGTATTTT. It is translated as CASSLARTDTQYF. Supplemented by reference TRBV7-9 and TRBJ2-3, the full variable domain reads DTGVSQNPRHKITKRGQNVTFRCDPISEHNRLYWYRQTLGQGPEFLTYFQNEAQLEKSRLLSDRFSAERPKGSFSTLEIQRTEQGDSAMYLCASSLARTDTQYFGPGTRLTVL.

V and J are TRBV6-4 and TRBJ2-1; the D is unclear. The CDR3 is made up of 15 amino acids. Germline loops: CDR1 MRHNA, CDR2 SNTAGT. The V end was cut by 6 bases, the J end by 2 bases, with 14 bases between. CDR3 residues: CASSTSPGTYNEQFF. The CDR3 coding sequence is TGTGCCAGCAGCACCTCCCCGGGTACCTACAATGAGCAGTTCTTC.

The chain carries TRBV5-4 and TRBJ1-1; no clear D. V was cut by 0 bases and J by 6 bases, with 9 bases left in between. The CDR3 is 13 residues long. CDR1 is SGHNT, CDR2 YYREEE, per germline (reference sequence). DNA of the CDR3: TGTGCCAGCAGCTTGGTTGGCCATCCTGAAGCTTTCTTT. Protein: CASSLVGHPEAFF.

This chain connects TRBV13 to TRBJ2-1; D uncertain. V was cut by 0 bases and J by 3 bases, with 6 bases left in between. This CDR3 has 14 amino acids. CDR1 is PRHDT, CDR2 FYEKMQ, per germline (reference sequence). The CDR3 DNA reads TGTGCCAGCAGCTTAGGAGCAGACTACAATGAGCAGTTCTTC. This sequence encodes CASSLGADYNEQFF.

V usage is TRBV18 and J usage is TRBJ2-3; possibly TRBD2 for D (6 bases). There are 16 residues in the CDR3. The V end lost 3 bases, the J end lost 0 bases, and 13 bases lay between the germline ends. Germline loops: CDR1 KGHSH, CDR2 LQKENI. CDR3 nucleotides: TGTGCCAGCTCACCGGACTACCCTACTAGCACAGATACGCAGTATTTT. This gives the protein CASSPDYPTSTDTQYF.

This chain uses TRBV4-1 with TRBJ1-1; TRBD1 agrees at 9 bases. Germline values: CDR1 MGHRA, CDR2 YSYEKL. The CDR3 totals 17 residues. V shed 2 bases, J shed 3 bases, and the junction held 10 bases outside the gene matches. The CDR3 bases are TGCGCCAGCAGCCAATTCGGACAGGGGTCATTGGACACTGAAGCTTTCTTT. It yields the protein CASSQFGQGSLDTEAFF.

In its sample, this clone is medium-sized (0.01 to 0.1%). The V gene is TRBV28, the J gene TRBJ1-4; D uncertain. Germline CDR1 is MDHEN and CDR2 is SYDVKM. The CDR3 covers 18 residues. The V end lost 4 bases, the J end lost 0 bases, and 18 bases lay between the germline ends. CDR3 protein: CASSSYTTGSATNEKLFF. Written as DNA, the CDR3 is TGTGCCAGCAGTTCCTACACCACCGGGTCGGCAACTAATGAAAAACTGTTTTTT.

V usage is TRBV7-7 and J usage is TRBJ2-5; perhaps TRBD2 as D (6 bases). In germline, CDR1 is SSHAT, CDR2 FNYEAQ (reference sequence). Between the trimmed V and J ends, which lost 1 base and 0 bases, there was a span of 9 bases. CDR3 length equals 15 residues. The CDR3: CASSLGGGYQETQYF. The CDR3 bases are TGTGCCAGCAGCTTAGGAGGAGGGTACCAAGAGACCCAGTACTTC.

The gene calls are TRBV4-1 and TRBJ1-2; the D gene is possibly TRBD1 (6 bases). The V end lost 1 base, the J end lost 4 bases, and 13 bases lay between the germline ends. The CDR3 totals 15 residues. CDR1 and CDR2 (germline): MGHRA, YSYEKL. This CDR3 is CASSQVGALSYGYTF. The CDR3 nucleotides read TGCGCCAGCAGCCAAGTGGGGGCCCTTTCCTATGGCTACACCTTC.